A selection of T cell receptor beta chains follows, all from one sample in a study of CD8+CD57+ T cells in acquired aplastic anemia. Via MiXCR, TCRdb re-called the reads, giving one row per CDR3 protein. The data show 150,000 to 200,000 distinct CDR3 sequences, 46% seen once. Sequencing was performed on sorted CD4+, CD8+, or CD8+CD57+ T cells (not recorded which) from PBMCs. The receptors here all came from a human donor in good health. CDR3s leave out the opening cysteine and the closing phenylalanine or tryptophan.

V: TRBV7-9; CDR3: ASTRRENTGELF
V: TRBV12-3/TRBV12-4; CDR3: ASKYTNTGELF
V: TRBV30; CDR3: AWSHKDRDITGNQPQH
V: TRBV6-5; CDR3: ASSSRLGRYGYT
V: TRBV19; CDR3: ASSPIGLAGGSEQF
V: TRBV29-1; CDR3: SAPSGTANTEAF
V: TRBV19; CDR3: ASRFGGGNTGELF
V: TRBV11-2; CDR3: ASSLRQGGDTDTQY
V: TRBV5-1; CDR3: ASSLGDRGREVYGYT
V: TRBV7-9; CDR3: ASSFLRGAGNTIY
V: TRBV29-1; CDR3: SVEADRGRTDTQY
V: TRBV7-3; CDR3: ASSLNEHFYNEQF
V: TRBV7-8; CDR3: ASRAVGSYEQY